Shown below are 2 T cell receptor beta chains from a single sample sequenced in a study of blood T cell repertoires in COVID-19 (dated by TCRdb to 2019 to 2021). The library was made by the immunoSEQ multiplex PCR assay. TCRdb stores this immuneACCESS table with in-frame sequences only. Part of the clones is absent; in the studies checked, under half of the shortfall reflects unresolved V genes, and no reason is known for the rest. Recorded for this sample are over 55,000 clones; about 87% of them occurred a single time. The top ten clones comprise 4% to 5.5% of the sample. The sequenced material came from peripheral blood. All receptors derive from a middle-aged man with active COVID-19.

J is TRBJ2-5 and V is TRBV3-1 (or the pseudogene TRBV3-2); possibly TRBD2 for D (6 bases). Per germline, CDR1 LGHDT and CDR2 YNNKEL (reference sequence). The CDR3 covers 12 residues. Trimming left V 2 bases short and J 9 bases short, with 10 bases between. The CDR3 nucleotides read TGTGCCAGCAGCCAAAATGAGCGGGCCCAGTACTTC. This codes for CASSQNERAQYF.

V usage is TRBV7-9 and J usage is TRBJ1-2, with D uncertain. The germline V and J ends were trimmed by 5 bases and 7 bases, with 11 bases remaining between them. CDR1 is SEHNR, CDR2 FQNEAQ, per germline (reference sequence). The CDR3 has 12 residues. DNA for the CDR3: TGTGCCAGCAGCGAAGGGAGCTTTGGCTACACCTTC. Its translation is CASSEGSFGYTF. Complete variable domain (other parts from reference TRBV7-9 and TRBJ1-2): DTGVSQNPRHKITKRGQNVTFRCDPISEHNRLYWYRQTLGQGPEFLTYFQNEAQLEKSRLLSDRFSAERPKGSFSTLEIQRTEQGDSAMYLCASSEGSFGYTFGSGTRLTVV.